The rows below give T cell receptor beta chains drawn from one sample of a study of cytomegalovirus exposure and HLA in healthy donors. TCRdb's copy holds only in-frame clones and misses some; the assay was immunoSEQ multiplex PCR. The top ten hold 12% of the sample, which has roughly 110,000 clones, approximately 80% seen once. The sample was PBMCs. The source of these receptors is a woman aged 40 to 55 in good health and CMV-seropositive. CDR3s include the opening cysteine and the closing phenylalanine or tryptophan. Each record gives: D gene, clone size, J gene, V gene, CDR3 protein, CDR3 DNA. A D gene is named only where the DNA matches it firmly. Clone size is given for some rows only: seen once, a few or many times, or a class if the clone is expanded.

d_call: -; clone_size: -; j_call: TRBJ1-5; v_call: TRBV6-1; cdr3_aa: CASSEGRLNQPQHF; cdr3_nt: TGTGCCAGCAGTGAAGGCAGGTTGAATCAGCCCCAGCATTTT
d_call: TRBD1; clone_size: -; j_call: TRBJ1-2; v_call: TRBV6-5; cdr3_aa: CASRLSTGEVGGYTF; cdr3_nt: TGTGCCAGCAGACTCAGTACAGGGGAGGTGGGTGGCTACACCTTC
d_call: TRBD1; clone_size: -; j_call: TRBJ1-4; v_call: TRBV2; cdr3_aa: CASSDKGQNEKLFF; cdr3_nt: TGTGCCAGCAGTGATAAGGGACAGAATGAAAAACTGTTTTTT
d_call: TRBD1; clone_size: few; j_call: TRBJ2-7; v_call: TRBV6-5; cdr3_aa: CASSSRTGAVEQYF; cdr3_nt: TGTGCCAGCAGTTCCCGGACAGGGGCTGTCGAGCAGTACTTC
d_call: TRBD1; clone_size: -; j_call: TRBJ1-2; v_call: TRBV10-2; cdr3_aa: CASRTGTLNYGYTF; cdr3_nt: TGCGCCAGCAGGACAGGGACACTCAACTATGGCTACACCTTC
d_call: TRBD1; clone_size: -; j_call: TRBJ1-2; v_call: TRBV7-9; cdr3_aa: CASSQDGQGNGYTF; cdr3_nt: TGTGCCAGCAGCCAAGACGGACAGGGGAACGGCTACACCTTC
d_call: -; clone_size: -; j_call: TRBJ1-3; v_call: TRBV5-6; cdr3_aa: CASSLGRGTNTIYF; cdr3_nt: TGTGCCAGCAGCTTGGGCAGGGGCACAAACACCATATATTTT
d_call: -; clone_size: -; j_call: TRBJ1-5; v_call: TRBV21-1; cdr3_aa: CASSKGGPGPKGSNQPQHF; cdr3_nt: TGTGCCAGCAGCAAAGGCGGACCAGGGCCAAAAGGTAGCAATCAGCCCCAGCATTTT
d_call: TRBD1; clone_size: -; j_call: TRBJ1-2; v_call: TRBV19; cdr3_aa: CASSMTGGNYGYTF; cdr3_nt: TGTGCCAGTAGTATGACAGGGGGTAACTATGGCTACACCTTC
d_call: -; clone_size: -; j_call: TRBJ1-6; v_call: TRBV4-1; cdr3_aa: CASSRTDRSNSPLHF; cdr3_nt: TGCGCCAGCAGCCGGACTGACAGGTCCAATTCACCCCTCCACTTT
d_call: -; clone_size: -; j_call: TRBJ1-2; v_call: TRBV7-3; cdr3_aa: CASSLGQPSFYGYTF; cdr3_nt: TGTGCCAGCAGCCTAGGACAGCCCTCTTTCTATGGCTACACCTTC
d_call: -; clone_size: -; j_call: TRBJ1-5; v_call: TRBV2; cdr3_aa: CASIPGVNQPQHF; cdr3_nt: TGTGCCAGCATCCCGGGGGTCAATCAGCCCCAGCATTTT
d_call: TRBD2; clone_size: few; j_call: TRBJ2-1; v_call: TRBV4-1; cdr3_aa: CASSQRTSGSYNEQFF; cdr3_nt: TGCGCCAGCAGCCAGAGGACTAGCGGGTCCTACAATGAGCAGTTCTTC
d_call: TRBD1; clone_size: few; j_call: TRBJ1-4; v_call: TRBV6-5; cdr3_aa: CASSWGQTATNEKLFF; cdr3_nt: TGTGCCAGCAGTTGGGGACAGACCGCAACTAATGAAAAACTGTTTTTT
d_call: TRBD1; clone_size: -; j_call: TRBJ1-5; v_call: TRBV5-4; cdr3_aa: CASSSGQGTSSPQHF; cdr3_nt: TGTGCCAGCAGCTCTGGACAGGGCACCTCTTCGCCCCAGCATTTT
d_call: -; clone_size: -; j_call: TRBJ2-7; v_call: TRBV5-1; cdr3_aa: CASSSEIGNEQYF; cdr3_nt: TGCGCCAGCAGCTCGGAAATCGGGAACGAGCAGTACTTC
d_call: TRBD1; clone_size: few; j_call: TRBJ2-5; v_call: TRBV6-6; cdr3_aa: CASSRDRGGETQYF; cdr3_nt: TGTGCCAGCAGCCGGGACAGGGGTGGAGAGACCCAGTACTTC
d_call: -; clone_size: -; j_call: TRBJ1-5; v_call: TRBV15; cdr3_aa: CATSRGTANQPQHF; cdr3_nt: TGTGCCACCAGCAGAGGGACAGCGAATCAGCCCCAGCATTTT
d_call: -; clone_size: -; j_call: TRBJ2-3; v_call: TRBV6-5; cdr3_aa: CASSYRGGDTQYF; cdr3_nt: TGTGCCAGCAGTTACAGGGGAGGAGATACGCAGTATTTT
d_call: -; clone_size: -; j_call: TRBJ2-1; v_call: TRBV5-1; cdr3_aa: CASSLAGGGGDEQFF; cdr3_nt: TGCGCCAGCAGCTTGGCAGGAGGGGGCGGGGATGAGCAGTTCTTC
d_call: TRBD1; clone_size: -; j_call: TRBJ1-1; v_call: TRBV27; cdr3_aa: CASSYGTANTEAFF; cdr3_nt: TGTGCCAGCAGTTACGGGACAGCGAACACTGAAGCTTTCTTT
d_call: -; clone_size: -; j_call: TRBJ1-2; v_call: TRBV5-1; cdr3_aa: CASSEDSYPGYTF; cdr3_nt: TGCGCCAGCAGCGAGGACAGCTACCCGGGCTACACCTTC
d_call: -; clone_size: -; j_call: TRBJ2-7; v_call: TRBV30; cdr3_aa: CAWSENRASYEQYF; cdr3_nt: TGTGCCTGGAGTGAAAACAGGGCCTCCTACGAGCAGTACTTC
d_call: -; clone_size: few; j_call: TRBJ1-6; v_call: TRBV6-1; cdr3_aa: CASSENGGRGSPLHF; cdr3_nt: TGTGCCAGCAGTGAAAACGGAGGGAGGGGGTCACCCCTCCACTTT
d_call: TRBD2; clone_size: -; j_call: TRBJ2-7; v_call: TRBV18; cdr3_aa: CASSPALAVSSYEQYF; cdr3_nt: TGTGCCAGCTCACCTGCCCTAGCGGTAAGCTCCTACGAGCAGTACTTC
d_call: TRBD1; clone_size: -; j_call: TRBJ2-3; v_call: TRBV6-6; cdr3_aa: CASSSGQGTADTQYF; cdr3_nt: TGTGCCAGCAGTTCGGGACAGGGGACGGCGGATACGCAGTATTTT